This T cell receptor beta chain was captured by sequencing in a study of identical twins. CDR3 length: 16 residues. Germline V gives CDR1 DFQATT, CDR2 SNEGSKA (reference sequence). V was clipped by 3 bases and J by 0 bases, with 16 bases between them. TCRdb itself ran the 5' RACE reads through MiXCR, one entry per CDR3 protein. The sample holds under 300,000 distinct CDR3 sequences, over 9.5% seen once. These data also formed part of another study, on yellow fever vaccine responses in identical twins.

The sequenced sample consisted of memory (CD45RO+) T cells sorted from blood. The V gene is TRBV20-1, the J gene TRBJ2-3; D ambiguous. The TCR originated in a woman between 18 and 29 years old in good health. DNA for the CDR3: TGCAGTGCTAGCTCTAGACCCCTTTATAGCACAGATACGCAGTATTTT. Its protein product is CSASSRPLYSTDTQYF.